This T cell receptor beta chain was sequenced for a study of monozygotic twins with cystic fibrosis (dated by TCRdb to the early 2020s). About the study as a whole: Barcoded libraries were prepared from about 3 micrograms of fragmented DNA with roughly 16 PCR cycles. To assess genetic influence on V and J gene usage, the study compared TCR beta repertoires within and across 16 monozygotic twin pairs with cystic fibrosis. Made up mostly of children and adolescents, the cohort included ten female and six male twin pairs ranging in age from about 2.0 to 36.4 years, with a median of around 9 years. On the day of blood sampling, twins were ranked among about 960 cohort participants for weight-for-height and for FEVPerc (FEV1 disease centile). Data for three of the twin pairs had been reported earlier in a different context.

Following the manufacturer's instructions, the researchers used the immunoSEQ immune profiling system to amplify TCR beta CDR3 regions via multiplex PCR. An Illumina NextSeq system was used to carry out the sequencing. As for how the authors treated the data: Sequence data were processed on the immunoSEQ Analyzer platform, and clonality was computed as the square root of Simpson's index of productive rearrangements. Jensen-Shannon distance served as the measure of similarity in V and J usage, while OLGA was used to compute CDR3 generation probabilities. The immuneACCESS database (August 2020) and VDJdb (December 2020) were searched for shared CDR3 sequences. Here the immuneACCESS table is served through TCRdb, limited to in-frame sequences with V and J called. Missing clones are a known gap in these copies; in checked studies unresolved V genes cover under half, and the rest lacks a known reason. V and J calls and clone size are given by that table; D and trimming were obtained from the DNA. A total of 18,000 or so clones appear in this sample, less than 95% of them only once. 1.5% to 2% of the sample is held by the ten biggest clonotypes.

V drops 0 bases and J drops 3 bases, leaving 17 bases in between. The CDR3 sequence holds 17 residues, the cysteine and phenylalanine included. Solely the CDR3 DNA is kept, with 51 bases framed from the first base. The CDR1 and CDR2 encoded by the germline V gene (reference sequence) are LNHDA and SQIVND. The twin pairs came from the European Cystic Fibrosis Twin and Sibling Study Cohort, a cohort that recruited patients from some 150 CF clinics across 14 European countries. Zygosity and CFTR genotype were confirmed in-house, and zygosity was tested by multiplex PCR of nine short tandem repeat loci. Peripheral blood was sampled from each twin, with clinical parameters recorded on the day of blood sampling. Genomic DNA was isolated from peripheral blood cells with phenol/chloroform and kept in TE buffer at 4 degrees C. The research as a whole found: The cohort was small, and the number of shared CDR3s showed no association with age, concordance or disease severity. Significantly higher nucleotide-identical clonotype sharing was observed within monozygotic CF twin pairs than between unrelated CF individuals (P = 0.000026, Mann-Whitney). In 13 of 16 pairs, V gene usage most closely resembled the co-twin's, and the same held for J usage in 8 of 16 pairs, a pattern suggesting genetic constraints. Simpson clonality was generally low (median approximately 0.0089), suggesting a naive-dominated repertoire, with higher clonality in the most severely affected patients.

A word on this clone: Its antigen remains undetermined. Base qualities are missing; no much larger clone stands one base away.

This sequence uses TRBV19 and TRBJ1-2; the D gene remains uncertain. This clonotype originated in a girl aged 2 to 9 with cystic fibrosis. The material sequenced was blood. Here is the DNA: TGTGCCAGTAGTATAGATCTAAGTGTACCCGGGGACTATGGCTACACCTTC. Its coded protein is CASSIDLSVPGDYGYTF.